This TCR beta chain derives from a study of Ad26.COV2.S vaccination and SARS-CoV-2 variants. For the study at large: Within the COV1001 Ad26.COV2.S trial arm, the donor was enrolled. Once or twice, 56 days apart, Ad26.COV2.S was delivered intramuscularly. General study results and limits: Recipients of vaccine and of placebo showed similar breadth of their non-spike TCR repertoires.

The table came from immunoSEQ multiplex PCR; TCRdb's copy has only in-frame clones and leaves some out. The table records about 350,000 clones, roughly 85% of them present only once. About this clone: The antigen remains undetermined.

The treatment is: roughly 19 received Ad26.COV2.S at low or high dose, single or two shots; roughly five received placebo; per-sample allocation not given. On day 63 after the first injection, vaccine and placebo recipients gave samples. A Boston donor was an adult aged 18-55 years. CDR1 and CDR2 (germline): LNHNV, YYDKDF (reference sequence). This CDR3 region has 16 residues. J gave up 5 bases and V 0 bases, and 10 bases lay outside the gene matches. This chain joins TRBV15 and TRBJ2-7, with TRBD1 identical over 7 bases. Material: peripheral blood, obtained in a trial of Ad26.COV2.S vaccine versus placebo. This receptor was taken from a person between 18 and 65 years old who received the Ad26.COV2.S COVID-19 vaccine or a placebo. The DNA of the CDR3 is TGTGCCACCAGCAGAGATTCCTTAACAGGGGCTAACGAGCAGTACTTC. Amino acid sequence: CATSRDSLTGANEQYF.